This TCR beta chain was identified in a study of blood T cell repertoires in COVID-19. The germline V gene encodes CDR1 GTSNPN and CDR2 SVGIG (reference sequence). The CDR3 extends over 14 amino acids. Trimming shortened V by 5 bases and J by 2 bases, and 13 bases separated the two germline ends. The authors' processing: Using reference gene primer amplification, nucleated cell counts were estimated. Only in-frame clones appear in the TCRdb table, and some are missing; sequencing was by immunoSEQ multiplex PCR. The DNA gave D and trimming, while V, J and clone size come from that table. The sample carries under 250,000 clones, around 83% recorded once.

This receptor was taken from a man aged 45-60 years who had recovered from COVID-19. Sample: peripheral blood. The chain recombines TRBV30 with TRBJ1-5; the D gene is possibly TRBD1 (5 bases). CDR3 nucleotides: TGTGCCTGGGGGATAGGAGGGGGCAATCAGCCCCAGCATTTT. Protein: CAWGIGGGNQPQHF. Based on the CDR3 plus reference TRBV30 and TRBJ1-5, the full variable domain is SQTIHQWPATLVQPVGSPLSLECTVEGTSNPNLYWYRQAAGRGLQLLFYSVGIGQISSEVPQNLSASRPQDRQFILSSKKLLLSDSGFYLCAWGIGGGNQPQHFGDGTRLSIL.